The 2 T cell receptor beta chains presented below share a single source sample, sequenced in a study of blood T cell repertoires in COVID-19. Assay: immunoSEQ multiplex PCR; the TCRdb copy retains only in-frame clones and omits some. In the table there are 75,000 to 100,000 clones, 70% to 90% of which are singletons. Sequenced: peripheral blood. Every receptor here comes from an elderly man with acute or convalescent COVID-19.

J is TRBJ2-1 and V is TRBV6-1; 11 nucleotides agree with TRBD2. The germline gives CDR1 MNHNS, CDR2 SASEGT. The CDR3 contains 17 residues. V was clipped by 4 bases and J by 10 bases; unmatched bases: 15. As DNA, the CDR3 is TGTGCCAGCAGTGCCTCGACTAGCGGGGCCTTTTCGCGCGAGCAGTTCTTC. Translation: CASSASTSGAFSREQFF.

This clone was seen only once. The V and J genes are TRBV6-5 and TRBJ1-4; TRBD1 matches 7 bases. The CDR3 totals 15 residues. V gave up 0 bases and J gave up 7 bases; unmatched junction bases: 5. Per the germline V gene, CDR1 is MNHEY and CDR2 is SVGAGI. The CDR3 DNA sequence: TGTGCCAGCAGTTACTCGGGGACAGTGGGTGAAAAACTGTTTTTT. Amino acid sequence: CASSYSGTVGEKLFF.